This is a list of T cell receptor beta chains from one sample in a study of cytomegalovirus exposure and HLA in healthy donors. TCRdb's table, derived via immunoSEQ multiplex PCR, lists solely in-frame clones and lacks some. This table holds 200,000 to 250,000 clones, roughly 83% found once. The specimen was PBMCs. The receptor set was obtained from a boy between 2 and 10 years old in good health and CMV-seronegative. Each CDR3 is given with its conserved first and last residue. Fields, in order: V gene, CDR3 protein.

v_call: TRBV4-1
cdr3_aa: CASSPLGTGIYEQYF

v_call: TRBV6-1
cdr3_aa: CASSGGQGATGETQYF

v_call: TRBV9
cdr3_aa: CASSVGRGQGYGYTF

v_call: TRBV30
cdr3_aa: CAWSVRLPDTQYF

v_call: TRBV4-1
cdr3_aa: CASSQDPTSGANNEQFF

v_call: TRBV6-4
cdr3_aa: CASSDSVGDYNEQFF

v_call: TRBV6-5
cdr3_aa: CASSYSPRTGSGELFF

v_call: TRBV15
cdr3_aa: CATSSRSATDTQYF

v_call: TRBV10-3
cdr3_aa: CAINTGEGNTIYF

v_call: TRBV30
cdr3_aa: CAQDSNNYGYTF

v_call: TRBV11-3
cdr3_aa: CASSLGGGRIDTQYF

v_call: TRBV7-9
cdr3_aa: CASSLTSITSTDTQYF

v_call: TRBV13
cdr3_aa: CASSLWGVGNTIYF

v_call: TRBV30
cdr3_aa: CAWSPGGRADTQYF

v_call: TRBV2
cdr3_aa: CASNPGVGALSYNEQFF

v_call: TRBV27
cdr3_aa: CASSLKLTSGRTYNEQFF

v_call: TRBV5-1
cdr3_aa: CASSFPSRASGRGETQYF

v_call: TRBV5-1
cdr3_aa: CASTRQGEEQYF

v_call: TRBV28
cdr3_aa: CASSSDQPQHF

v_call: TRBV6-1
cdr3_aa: CASSDIWGGSTDTQYF

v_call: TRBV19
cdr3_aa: CASSIEAQGGGTEAFF

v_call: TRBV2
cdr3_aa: CASNLNPGGYGYTF

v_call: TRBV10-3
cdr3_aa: CAIRAGTGNYEQYF

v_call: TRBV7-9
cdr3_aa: CASSLESPVPYF

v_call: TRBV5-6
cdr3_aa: CASSPGQAQSYEQYF

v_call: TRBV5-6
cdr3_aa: CASSSEVGGVEQYF

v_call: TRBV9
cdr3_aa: CASSVARGGSGNTIYF

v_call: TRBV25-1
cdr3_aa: CAARGDESYEQYF

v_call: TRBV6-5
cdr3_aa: CASRRSGSNTGELFF

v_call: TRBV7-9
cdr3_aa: CASSPNLGGWTEAFF

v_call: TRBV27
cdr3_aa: CASSGGETDPYEQYF

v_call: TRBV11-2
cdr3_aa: CASSVLAGGWEQYF

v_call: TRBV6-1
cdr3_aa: CASRRTDNEQFF

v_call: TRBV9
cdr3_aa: CASSVSFVGHDSNTGELFF

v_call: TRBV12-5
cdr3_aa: CASGLGTGFYGYTF

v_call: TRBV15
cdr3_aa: CATSRTWDTRIEQYF

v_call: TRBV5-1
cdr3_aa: CASSSQGTDTQYF

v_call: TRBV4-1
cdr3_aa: CASSTTSGSYEQYF

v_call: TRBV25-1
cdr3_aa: CASSAPREKLFF

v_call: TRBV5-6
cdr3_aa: CASTSGTGSYEQYF